These T cell receptor beta chains were read from a single sample in a study of shared clonotypes between healthy human individuals. The protocol was immunoSEQ multiplex PCR, while the TCRdb copy is restricted to in-frame clones and leaves out a portion. This table has over a million clones, approximately 78% appearing once. Material for sequencing was memory CD4+ T cells from PBMCs. The receptors stem from a man younger than 35 in good health. Some clones in this sample may be carry-over from other donors' samples. CDR3s include the opening cysteine and the closing phenylalanine or tryptophan. The D gene is left open where the match is weak. Some rows have no size entry. The others give once, few or many, or a class for an expanded clone.

>TRBD1|TRBV2|.
CASSATGGREKLFF
>.|TRBV5-1|.
CASSLVTGSGGYTF
>.|TRBV29-1|few
CSAVTWGTEAFF
>TRBD1|TRBV28|.
CASSLRTGGSGANVLTF
>.|TRBV30|.
CAWSQGFDEQYF
>TRBD2|TRBV5-1|.
CASSLVRTSGDNEQFF
>.|TRBV19|.
CASSRDRTNSASGNTIYF
>.|TRBV7-2|.
CASSLGSLPETQYF
>.|TRBV29-1|.
CSVEMVGGVRGYTF
>TRBD1|TRBV19|once
CASTPGQGPYEQYF
>TRBD2|TRBV6-1|.
CASSEGLAGSLGQFF
>.|TRBV18|.
CASSPLALQSNTGELFF
>.|TRBV5-1|.
CASSPVSWGNTEAFF
>.|TRBV6-6|.
CASSFTDNYGYTF
>.|TRBV7-2|.
CASSPQGVGGAGNTIYF
>.|TRBV6-6|.
CASSYWDTEKLFF
>TRBD1|TRBV4-2|.
CASSPRTGANTGELFF
>.|TRBV7-3|.
CASSPAVGGAYEQYF
>.|TRBV7-3|.
CASSLISGYGYTF
>.|TRBV9|.
CPHLNYSYNEQFF
>.|TRBV11-3|.
CASSFDILGEQFF
>.|TRBV10-3|.
CAISESPTYGYTF
>.|TRBV7-9|.
CASSRGDNYEQYF
>TRBD2|TRBV7-3|once
CASSQGLAGEQYF
>.|TRBV4-3|.
CASSPVRTVDTGELFF